The 6 T cell receptor beta chains reported below all come from one sample, sequenced in a study of T cells in Graves' hyperthyroidism and ophthalmopathy. RNA transcripts served as the template for amplifying TCR beta CDR3 regions. First-round RT-PCR targeting the TCR CDR3 was performed with the HTBI primer set. TCRdb used MiXCR to reprocess the multiplex PCR reads, holding one entry per CDR3 protein. This table holds around 500,000 distinct CDR3 sequences, about 16% found once. Specimen: blood. The receptor set was obtained from a woman aged 30 to 39 with Graves' ophthalmopathy.

This clonotype was picked up many times. The CDR3: CSVEGHRGRLSTEAFF. CDR3 bases: TGCAGCGTTGAAGGGCACCGGGGGCGGCTGAGCACTGAAGCTTTCTTT. The chain joins TRBV29-1 to TRBJ1-1; a possible D gene is TRBD1 (6 bases). Between the trimmed V and J ends, which lost 1 base and 4 bases, there was a span of 19 bases. The CDR3 loop spans 16 amino acids. Germline values: CDR1 SQVTM, CDR2 ANQGSEA.

This clonotype was seen a handful of times. The chain carries TRBV5-1 and TRBJ1-5, with D possibly matching TRBD1 (5 bases). The germline gives CDR1 SGHRS, CDR2 YFSETQ. This CDR3 has 13 residues. The V end was cut by 5 bases, the J end by 6 bases, with 12 bases between. CDR3 residues: CASSESGPQPQHF. The CDR3 DNA reads TGCGCCAGCAGTGAATCGGGACCTCAGCCCCAGCATTTT.

This clonotype was found many times. The V call is TRBV7-3, the J call TRBJ2-1; maybe TRBD1 (6 bases). V was pared by 2 bases and J by 8 bases, with 16 bases between. Germline loops: CDR1 SGHTA, CDR2 FQGTGA. The length of the CDR3 is 15 residues. Here the CDR3 reads CASSLGAQGLDEQFF. CDR3 nucleotide sequence: TGTGCCAGCAGCTTAGGGGCACAGGGTTTGGATGAGCAGTTCTTC.

This clonotype was counted between two and nine times. The rearrangement joins TRBV6-2 or TRBV6-3 to TRBJ2-3; 16 nucleotides match TRBD2. CDR1 MNHEY and CDR2 SVGEGT come from the germline V gene. The CDR3 length is 20 residues. V trimming: 0 bases; J trimming: 1 base; junction bases outside the gene matches: 7. The CDR3 spells CASSYSYGTSGRAGTDTQYF. The CDR3 bases are TGTGCCAGCAGTTACTCGTACGGGACTAGCGGGAGGGCCGGCACAGATACGCAGTATTTT.

The sample holds a few counts of this clonotype. A junction boundary mismatches the germline segment, possibly from a read error. The DNA of the CDR3 is TGTGTCAGCAGCTTAACGCGGGCTAGCGGGACAAACATTGAGCAGTTCTTC. This sequence encodes CVSSLTRASGTNIEQFF. This chain links TRBV7-3 with TRBJ2-1; 9 bases fit TRBD2. This CDR3 comprises 17 residues. Germline assignment: CDR1 SGHTA and CDR2 FQGTGA.

This clonotype was seen only a few times. This rearrangement joins TRBV5-5 to TRBJ2-5; TRBD2 aligns across 7 bases. Germline V gene data show CDR1 as SGHKS and CDR2 as YYEKEE (reference sequence). The CDR3 sequence is 15 residues long. Trimming at V came to 0 bases and at J to 2 bases, leaving 4 bases not matched to a gene. In nucleotides, the CDR3 is TGTGCCAGCAGCTTGGTGGCTAGCGGACAAGAGACCCAGTACTTC. As protein: CASSLVASGQETQYF.